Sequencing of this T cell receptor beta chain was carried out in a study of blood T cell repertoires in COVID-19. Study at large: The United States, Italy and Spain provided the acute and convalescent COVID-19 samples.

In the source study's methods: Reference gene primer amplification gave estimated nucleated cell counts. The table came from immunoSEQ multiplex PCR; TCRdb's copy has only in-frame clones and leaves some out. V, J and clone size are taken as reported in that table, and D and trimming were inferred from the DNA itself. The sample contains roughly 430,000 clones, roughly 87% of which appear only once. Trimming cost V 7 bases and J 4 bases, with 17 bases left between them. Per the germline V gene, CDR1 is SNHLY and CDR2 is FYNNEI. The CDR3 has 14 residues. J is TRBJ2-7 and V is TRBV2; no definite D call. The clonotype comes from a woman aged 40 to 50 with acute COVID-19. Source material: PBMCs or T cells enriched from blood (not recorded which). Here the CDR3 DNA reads TGTGCCAGCAACGTCCGAACGGAGTCTTACGAGCAGTACTTC. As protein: CASNVRTESYEQYF.